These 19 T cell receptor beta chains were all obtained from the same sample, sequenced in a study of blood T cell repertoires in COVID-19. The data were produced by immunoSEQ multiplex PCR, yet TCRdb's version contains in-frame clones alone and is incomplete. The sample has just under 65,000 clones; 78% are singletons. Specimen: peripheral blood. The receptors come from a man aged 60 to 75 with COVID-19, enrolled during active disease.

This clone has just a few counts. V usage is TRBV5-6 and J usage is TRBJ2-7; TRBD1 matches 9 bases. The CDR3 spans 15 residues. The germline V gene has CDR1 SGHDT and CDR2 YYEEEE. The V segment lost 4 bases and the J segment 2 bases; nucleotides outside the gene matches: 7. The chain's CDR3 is CASSPGQGWTYEQYF. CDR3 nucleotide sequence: TGTGCCAGCAGCCCAGGACAGGGGTGGACCTACGAGCAGTACTTC.

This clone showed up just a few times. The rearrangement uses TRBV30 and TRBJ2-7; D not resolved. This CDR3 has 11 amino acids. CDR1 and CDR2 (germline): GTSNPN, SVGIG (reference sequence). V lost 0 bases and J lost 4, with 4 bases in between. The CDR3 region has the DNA TGTGCCTGGAGTGTAGCATACGAGCAGTACTTC. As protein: CAWSVAYEQYF.

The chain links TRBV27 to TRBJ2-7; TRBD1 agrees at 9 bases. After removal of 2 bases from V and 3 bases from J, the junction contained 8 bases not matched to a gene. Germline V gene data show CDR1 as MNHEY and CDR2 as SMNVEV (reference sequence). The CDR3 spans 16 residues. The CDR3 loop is CASSLSTGGIFYEQYF. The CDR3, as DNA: TGTGCCAGCAGTTTAAGTACAGGGGGCATTTTCTACGAGCAGTACTTC.

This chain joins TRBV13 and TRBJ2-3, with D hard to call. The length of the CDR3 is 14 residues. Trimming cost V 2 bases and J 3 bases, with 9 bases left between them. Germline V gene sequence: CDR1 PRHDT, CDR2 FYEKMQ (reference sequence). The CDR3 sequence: CASSLSLVTDTQYF. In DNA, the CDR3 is TGTGCCAGCAGCTTATCGCTAGTTACAGATACGCAGTATTTT.

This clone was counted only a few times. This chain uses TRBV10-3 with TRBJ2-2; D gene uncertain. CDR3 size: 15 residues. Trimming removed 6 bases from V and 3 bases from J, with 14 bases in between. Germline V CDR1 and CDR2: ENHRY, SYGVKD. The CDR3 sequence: CAIRGSSLDTGELFF. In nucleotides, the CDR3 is TGTGCCATCAGGGGTAGCTCCCTCGACACCGGGGAGCTGTTTTTT.

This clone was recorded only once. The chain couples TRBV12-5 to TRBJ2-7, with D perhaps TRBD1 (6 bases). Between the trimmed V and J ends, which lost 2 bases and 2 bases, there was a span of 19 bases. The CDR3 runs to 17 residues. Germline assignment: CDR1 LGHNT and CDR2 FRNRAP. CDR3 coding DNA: TGTGCTAGTGGTTTGTACTTACAGGGTGCATACACCTACGAGCAGTACTTC. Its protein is CASGLYLQGAYTYEQYF.

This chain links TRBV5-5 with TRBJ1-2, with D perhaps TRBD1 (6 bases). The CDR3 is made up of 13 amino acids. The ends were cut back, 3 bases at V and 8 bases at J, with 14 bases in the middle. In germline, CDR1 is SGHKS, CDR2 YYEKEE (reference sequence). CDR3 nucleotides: TGTGCCAGCAGCTGGACAGTGGGCAAAGGCTACACCTTC. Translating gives CASSWTVGKGYTF.

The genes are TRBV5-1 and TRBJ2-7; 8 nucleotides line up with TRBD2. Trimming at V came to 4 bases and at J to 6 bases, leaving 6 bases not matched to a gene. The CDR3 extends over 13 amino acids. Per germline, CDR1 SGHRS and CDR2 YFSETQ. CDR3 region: CASSREGNGEQYF. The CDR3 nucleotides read TGCGCCAGCAGCCGGGAGGGGAATGGCGAGCAGTACTTC. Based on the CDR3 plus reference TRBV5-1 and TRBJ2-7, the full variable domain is KAGVTQTPRYLIKTRGQQVTLSCSPISGHRSVSWYQQTPGQGLQFLFEYFSETQRNKGNFPGRFSGRQFSNSRSEMNVSTLELGDSALYLCASSREGNGEQYFGPGTRLTVT.

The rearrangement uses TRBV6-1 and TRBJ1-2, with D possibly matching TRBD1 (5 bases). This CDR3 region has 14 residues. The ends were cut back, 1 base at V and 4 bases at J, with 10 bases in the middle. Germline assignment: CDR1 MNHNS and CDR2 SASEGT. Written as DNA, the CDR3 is TGTGCCAGCAGTGAAGGGGGCGGAAGCTATGGCTACACCTTC. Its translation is CASSEGGGSYGYTF.

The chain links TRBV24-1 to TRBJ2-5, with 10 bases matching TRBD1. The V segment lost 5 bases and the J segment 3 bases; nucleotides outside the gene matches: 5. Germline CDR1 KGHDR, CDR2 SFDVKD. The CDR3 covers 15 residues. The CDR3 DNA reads TGTGCCACCAGTGGCCCCGGGACAGGGGAAGAGACCCAGTACTTC. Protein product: CATSGPGTGEETQYF.

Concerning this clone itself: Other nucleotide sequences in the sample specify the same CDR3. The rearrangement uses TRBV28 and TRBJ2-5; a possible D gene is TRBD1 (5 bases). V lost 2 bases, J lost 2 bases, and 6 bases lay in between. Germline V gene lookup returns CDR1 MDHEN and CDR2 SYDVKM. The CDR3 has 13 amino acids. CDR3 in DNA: TGTGCCAGCAGTTTAAGGGGACAAGAGACCCAGTACTTC. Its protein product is CASSLRGQETQYF. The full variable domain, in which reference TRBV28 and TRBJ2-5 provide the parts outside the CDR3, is DVKVTQSSRYLVKRTGEKVFLECVQDMDHENMFWYRQDPGLGLRLIYFSYDVKMKEKGDIPEGYSVSREKKERFSLILESASTNQTSMYLCASSLRGQETQYFGPGTRLLVL.

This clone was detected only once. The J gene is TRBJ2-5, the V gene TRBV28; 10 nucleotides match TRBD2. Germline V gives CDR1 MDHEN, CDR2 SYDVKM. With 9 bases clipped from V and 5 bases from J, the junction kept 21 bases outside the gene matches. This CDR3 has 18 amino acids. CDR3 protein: CASSSNGASGGPLETQYF. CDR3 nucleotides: TGTGCCAGTTCCTCCAACGGGGCTAGCGGGGGACCTTTGGAGACCCAGTACTTC.

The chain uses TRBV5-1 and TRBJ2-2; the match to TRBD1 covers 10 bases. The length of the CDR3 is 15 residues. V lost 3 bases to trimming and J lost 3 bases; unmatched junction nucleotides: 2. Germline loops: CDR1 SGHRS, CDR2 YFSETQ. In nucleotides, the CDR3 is TGCGCCAGCAGCTCGGGACAGGGGTACACCGGGGAGCTGTTTTTT. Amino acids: CASSSGQGYTGELFF.

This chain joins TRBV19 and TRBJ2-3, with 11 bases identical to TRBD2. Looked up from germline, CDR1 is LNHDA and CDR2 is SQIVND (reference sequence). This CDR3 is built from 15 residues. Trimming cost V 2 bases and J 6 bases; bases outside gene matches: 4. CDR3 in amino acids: CASSIRSGGEDTQYF. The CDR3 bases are TGTGCCAGTAGTATACGTAGCGGGGGGGAGGATACGCAGTATTTT.

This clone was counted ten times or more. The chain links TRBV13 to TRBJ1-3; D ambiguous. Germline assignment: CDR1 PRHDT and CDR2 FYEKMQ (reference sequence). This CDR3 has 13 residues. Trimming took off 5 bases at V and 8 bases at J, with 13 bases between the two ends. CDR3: CASSRTRRHTIYF. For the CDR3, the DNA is TGTGCCAGCAGCCGGACTAGGCGGCACACCATATATTTT.

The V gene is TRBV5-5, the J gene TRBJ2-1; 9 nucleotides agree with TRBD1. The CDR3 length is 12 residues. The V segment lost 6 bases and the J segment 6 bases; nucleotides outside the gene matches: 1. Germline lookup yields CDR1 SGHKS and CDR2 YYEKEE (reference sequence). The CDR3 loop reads CASKQGANEQFF. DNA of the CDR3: TGTGCCAGCAAACAGGGGGCCAATGAGCAGTTCTTC.

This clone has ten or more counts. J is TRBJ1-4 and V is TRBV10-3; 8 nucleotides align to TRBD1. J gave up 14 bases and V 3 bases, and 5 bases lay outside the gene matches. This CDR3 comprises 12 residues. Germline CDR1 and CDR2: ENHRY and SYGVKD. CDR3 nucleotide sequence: TGTGCCATCAGTGAATCAGGGGGCTTTCTGTTTTTT. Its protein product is CAISESGGFLFF.

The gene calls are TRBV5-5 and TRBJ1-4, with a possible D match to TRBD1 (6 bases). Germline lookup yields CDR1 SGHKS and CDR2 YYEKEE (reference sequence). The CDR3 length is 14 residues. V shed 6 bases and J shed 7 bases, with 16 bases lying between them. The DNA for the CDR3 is TGTGCCAGCACCCCCAAGGCGACAGGTGAAAAACTGTTTTTT. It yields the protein CASTPKATGEKLFF.

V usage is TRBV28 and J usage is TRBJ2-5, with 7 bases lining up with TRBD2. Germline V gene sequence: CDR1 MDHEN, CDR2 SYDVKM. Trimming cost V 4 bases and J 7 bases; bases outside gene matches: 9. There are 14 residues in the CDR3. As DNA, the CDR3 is TGTGCCAGCAGTTCGACAGCGGGGCTTTGGACCCAGTACTTC. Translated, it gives CASSSTAGLWTQYF.